The rows below give T cell receptor beta chains drawn from one sample of a study of TIL therapy for anti-PD-1-resistant metastatic lung cancer. Produced via immunoSEQ multiplex PCR; TCRdb's table is partial and in-frame only. The sample lists tens of thousands of clones; roughly 72% were seen once. This specimen was tumor tissue, taken at baseline. The source of these receptors is a person aged 25-79 years with non-small cell lung cancer. Both conserved end residues are trimmed from each CDR3. The order of the fields is D gene, J gene, V gene, CDR3 protein. A D gene is named only where the DNA matches it firmly.

D gene: .
J gene: TRBJ1-2
V gene: TRBV27
CDR3 protein: ASSLSLQGEGYGYT

D gene: .
J gene: TRBJ1-2
V gene: TRBV11-2
CDR3 protein: ASSLDPSATGGYT

D gene: .
J gene: TRBJ2-1
V gene: TRBV6-1
CDR3 protein: ASSRTANSYNEQF

D gene: .
J gene: TRBJ1-1
V gene: TRBV7-3
CDR3 protein: ASSPRTGTFNTEAF

D gene: TRBD1
J gene: TRBJ2-1
V gene: TRBV10-3
CDR3 protein: AISDSKGASYNEQF

D gene: TRBD1
J gene: TRBJ1-2
V gene: TRBV7-2
CDR3 protein: ASSPGTGGYGYT

D gene: TRBD1
J gene: TRBJ1-3
V gene: TRBV7-6
CDR3 protein: ASSYRDSSGNTIY

D gene: .
J gene: TRBJ1-5
V gene: TRBV2
CDR3 protein: ASSGVRGEPNQPQH

D gene: .
J gene: .
V gene: TRBV12-5
CDR3 protein: ASGFGQGVYEQY

D gene: .
J gene: TRBJ1-5
V gene: TRBV10-3
CDR3 protein: AISESTGAGQPQH

D gene: .
J gene: TRBJ2-7
V gene: TRBV2
CDR3 protein: ASRETGRNSYEQY

D gene: TRBD1
J gene: TRBJ2-1
V gene: TRBV7-8
CDR3 protein: ASSPGTAINEQF

D gene: .
J gene: TRBJ1-2
V gene: TRBV7-2
CDR3 protein: ASSFGGDGPYGYT

D gene: .
J gene: TRBJ1-2
V gene: TRBV7-2
CDR3 protein: ASSLEGYYGYT

D gene: .
J gene: TRBJ1-5
V gene: TRBV15
CDR3 protein: ATGKDNQPQH

D gene: .
J gene: TRBJ1-5
V gene: TRBV6-1
CDR3 protein: ASSEAGDVQPQH

D gene: .
J gene: TRBJ2-3
V gene: TRBV9
CDR3 protein: ASNPLGIGTDTQY